This TCR beta chain was identified in a study of graft-versus-host responses after intestinal transplantation (dated by TCRdb to about 2021). Background for the entire study: Multivisceral, liver-intestinal, or isolated intestinal transplants were received by the recipients. To identify alloreactive clones, pre-transplant mixed lymphocyte reaction products were sequenced and compared with unstimulated pre-transplant donor and recipient T cells. Instead of going to the commercial service, samples from a few later patients were sequenced in-house on an Illumina MiSeq and processed with MiXCR. The cohort enrolled 24 intestinal transplant recipients, one of whom was a retransplant, and a few patients without pretransplant specimens were excluded. Donor T cell macrochimerism was defined as a peak of at least 4% donor T cells among recipient peripheral blood mononuclear cells. Bulk TCR-beta CDR3 sequencing was used to track graft-versus-host and host-versus-graft alloreactive T cell clones in the graft, circulation and bone marrow after intestinal transplantation. Every recipient was given anti-thymocyte globulin induction, then maintenance tacrolimus and steroids for about three years. What the work shows at the level of the full study, not this receptor alone: Peak levels of circulating GvH clones were associated with declines in HvG clones early after transplant. High GvH to HvG T cell clonal ratios were observed in the allografts of patients with donor T cell macrochimerism. GvH clones turned up in recipient bone marrow, with some appearing earlier in ileal mucosa or blood, a pattern consistent with an intestinal mucosal origin. Conclusions were limited by the relatively low number and heterogeneity of intestinal transplant patients.

From the cysteine through the phenylalanine, the CDR3 covers 15 amino acids. The only DNA kept is the CDR3, 45 bases in frame from the first base. Looking up the germline V gene (reference sequence) yields CDR1 SEHNR and CDR2 FQNEAQ. V was cut back by 5 bases and J by 6 bases, leaving a gap of 18 bases between them. For this clone: The antigen it recognizes is unknown. The sample holds no much larger clone one base away, and base qualities are not on file.

Library prep was done by the immunoSEQ multiplex PCR assay. For most patients, genomic DNA was isolated with the Qiagen DNeasy Blood and Tissue Kit and shipped frozen to Adaptive Biotechnologies for TCR sequencing. For most patients, genomic DNA was subjected to high-throughput TCR-beta CDR3 sequencing by Adaptive Biotechnologies. For the original study's pipeline: Adaptive's ImmunoSEQ software supplied the TCR sequencing data for around 19 patients, while MiXCR and VDJtools were used to process a few other patients. To correct CD4 versus CD8 sorting errors, any sequence found in both subsets at a frequency ratio below 5:1 was removed. CDR3 nucleotide sequences shared by donor and recipient were removed because the origin of these sequences could not be assigned. Alloreactive clones required at least 2-fold expansion over unstimulated cells and minimum CFSE-low frequency of 0.002% (template counts) or 0.001% (read counts). Clones detected in sequenced pre-transplant spleen, lymph node, or MLR CFSE-low populations of the donor or recipient were defined as mappable. Cumulative frequency of alloreactive clones was calculated as a percentage of all sequences weighted by copy number. Held by TCRdb, this immuneACCESS table contains in-frame sequences only and omits some clones. Under half of the omission traces to an unresolved V gene where checked; the cause of the rest is unknown. Clonal size and the V and J genes are those of that table, whereas D and trimming came from the DNA. The sample table records 80,000 to 85,000 clones; 75% to 95% of these occur just once. Of the sample, less than 0.1% is held by the ten largest clones.

Per the publication, the time point label means: cells obtained before transplantation from donor or recipient. CD3+CD4+ and CD3+CD8+ populations were FACS-sorted from unstimulated pre-transplant donor and recipient cells taken from spleen or lymph nodes. This sample comprised unstimulated CD4+ T cells sorted from spleen or lymph node cells, obtained before intestinal transplant. The sequence links TRBV7-9 to TRBJ2-3, and TRBD1 may be the D gene, going by 6 matching bases. The receptor comes from a human donor who received an intestinal transplant. The DNA is TGTGCCAGCAGCGACAGGCGACAACTGGGCGATACGCAGTATTTT. Its coded protein is CASSDRRQLGDTQYF.